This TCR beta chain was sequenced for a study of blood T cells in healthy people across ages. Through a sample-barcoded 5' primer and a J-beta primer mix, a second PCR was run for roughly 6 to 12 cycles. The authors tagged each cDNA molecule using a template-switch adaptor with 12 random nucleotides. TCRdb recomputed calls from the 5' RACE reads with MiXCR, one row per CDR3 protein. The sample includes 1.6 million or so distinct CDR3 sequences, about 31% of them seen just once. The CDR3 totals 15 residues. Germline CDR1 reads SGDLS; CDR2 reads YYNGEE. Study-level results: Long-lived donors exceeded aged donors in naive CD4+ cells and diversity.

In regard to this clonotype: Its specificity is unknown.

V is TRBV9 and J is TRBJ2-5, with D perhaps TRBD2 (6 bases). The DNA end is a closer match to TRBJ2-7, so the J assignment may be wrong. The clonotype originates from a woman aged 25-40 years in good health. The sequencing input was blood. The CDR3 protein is CASSVDQGGSAEQYF. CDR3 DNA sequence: TGTGCCAGCAGCGTAGATCAGGGAGGTTCTGCCGAGCAGTACTTC.